The 12 T cell receptor beta chains given below trace back to one sample, sequenced in a study of blood T cell repertoires in COVID-19. Here immunoSEQ multiplex PCR was the method, and the copy in TCRdb shows in-frame clones only, minus some. The sample has about 490,000 clones, 70% to 90% seen once. Sequences were obtained from peripheral blood. Receptors were obtained from a human donor in a cohort sampled during active COVID-19.

The chain is built from TRBV13 and TRBJ2-5, with D possibly matching TRBD1 (5 bases). The V gene's germline CDR1 is PRHDT and CDR2 FYEKMQ (reference sequence). V was trimmed by 2 bases and J by 4 bases, leaving 8 bases between them. This CDR3 has 13 residues. The CDR3 protein is CASSLIQGETQYF. The CDR3 DNA is TGTGCCAGCAGCTTAATCCAGGGAGAGACCCAGTACTTC.

The V call is TRBV7-9, the J call TRBJ1-4; D uncertain. With 2 bases removed from V and 5 bases from J, the gap between germline ends came to 9 bases. Germline CDR1 SEHNR, CDR2 FQNEAQ (reference sequence). The CDR3 is 14 amino acids. CDR3 protein: CASSLSAGNEKLFF. The CDR3 coding sequence is TGTGCCAGCAGCTTATCCGCGGGGAATGAAAAACTGTTTTTT. Based on the CDR3 plus reference TRBV7-9 and TRBJ1-4, the full variable domain is DTGVSQNPRHKITKRGQNVTFRCDPISEHNRLYWYRQTLGQGPEFLTYFQNEAQLEKSRLLSDRFSAERPKGSFSTLEIQRTEQGDSAMYLCASSLSAGNEKLFFGSGTQLSVL.

The chain uses TRBV7-9 and TRBJ2-7; 12 nucleotides match TRBD1. V lost 4 bases to trimming and J lost 7 bases; unmatched junction nucleotides: 8. This CDR3 contains 15 residues. In germline, CDR1 is SEHNR, CDR2 FQNEAQ (reference sequence). The CDR3 spells CASSSSGQGAREQYF. In DNA, the CDR3 is TGTGCCAGCAGCTCGTCGGGACAGGGGGCGAGGGAGCAGTACTTC.

The chain uses TRBV10-3 and TRBJ1-1; D gene uncertain. V was cut by 0 bases and J by 7 bases, with 6 bases left in between. CDR1 is ENHRY, CDR2 SYGVKD, per germline. The CDR3 has 12 residues. The CDR3 bases are TGTGCCATCAGTGAGTCGCGGCTTGAAGCTTTCTTT. Residues: CAISESRLEAFF.

This chain links TRBV7-9 with TRBJ1-3; unclear D gene. CDR3 length equals 15 residues. CDR1 is SEHNR and CDR2 is FQNEAQ in the germline V gene (reference sequence). Trimming pared 3 bases from V and 2 bases from J, leaving 11 bases between. The chain's CDR3 is CASSLEGRTGNTIYF. CDR3 nucleotide sequence: TGTGCCAGCAGCTTGGAGGGAAGGACTGGAAACACCATATATTTT.

The gene calls are TRBV28 and TRBJ2-7; D unclear. Trimming cost V 3 bases and J 2 bases, with 17 bases left between them. The CDR3 length is 16 residues. The germline CDR1 and CDR2 sequences are MDHEN and SYDVKM. The CDR3 loop is CASSFLISRVTYEQYF. The DNA for the CDR3 is TGTGCCAGCAGTTTCTTAATTAGCCGGGTTACCTACGAGCAGTACTTC.

The V call is TRBV2, the J call TRBJ1-4; D remains ambiguous. This CDR3 spans 13 amino acids. Germline assignment: CDR1 SNHLY and CDR2 FYNNEI. V lost 7 bases and J lost 5, with 11 bases in between. In DNA, the CDR3 is TGTGCCAGCAAATGGCAGTCGAATGAAAAACTGTTTTTT. Translating gives CASKWQSNEKLFF. Full variable domain (missing parts from reference TRBV2 and TRBJ1-4): EPEVTQTPSHQVTQMGQEVILRCVPISNHLYFYWYRQILGQKVEFLVSFYNNEISEKSEIFDDQFSVERPDGSNFTLKIRSTKLEDSAMYFCASKWQSNEKLFFGSGTQLSVL.

The chain carries TRBV19 and TRBJ2-4; 11 bases line up with TRBD1. This CDR3 spans 19 amino acids. After removal of 5 bases from V and 0 bases from J, the junction contained 12 bases not matched to a gene. Germline-derived CDR1 and CDR2 are LNHDA and SQIVND (reference sequence). As DNA, the CDR3 is TGTGCCAGTAGTCTGACCGGGACAGGGGGTACTATAGCCAAAAACATTCAGTACTTC. This codes for CASSLTGTGGTIAKNIQYF.

The chain carries TRBV28 and TRBJ1-1; D is unclear. V was clipped by 8 bases and J by 1 base, with 8 bases between them. Germline V gene lookup returns CDR1 MDHEN and CDR2 SYDVKM. CDR3 length: 12 amino acids. For the CDR3, the DNA is TGTGCCAGCGTGAGTGGGAACACTGAAGCTTTCTTT. The encoded protein is CASVSGNTEAFF.

This chain uses TRBV15 with TRBJ2-3; TRBD1 matches 7 bases. The CDR3 consists of 15 residues. V trimming: 0 bases; J trimming: 6 bases; junction bases outside the gene matches: 6. Per the germline V gene, CDR1 is LNHNV and CDR2 is YYDKDF (reference sequence). CDR3 DNA sequence: TGTGCCACCAGCAGAGATCGAGGGGGCTGGGATACGCAGTATTTT. It translates to CATSRDRGGWDTQYF. Filled out from reference TRBV15 and TRBJ2-3, the complete variable domain reads DAMVIQNPRYQVTQFGKPVTLSCSQTLNHNVMYWYQQKSSQAPKLLFHYYDKDFNNEADTPDNFQSRRPNTSFCFLDIRSPGLGDTAMYLCATSRDRGGWDTQYFGPGTRLTVL.

V and J are TRBV27 and TRBJ2-1; no clear D gene. V lost 0 bases, J lost 6 bases, and 9 bases lay in between. The CDR3 has 14 amino acids. Germline V gives CDR1 MNHEY, CDR2 SMNVEV (reference sequence). As DNA, the CDR3 is TGTGCCAGCAGTTTATCAGACTGGGTCAATGAGCAGTTCTTC. Amino acids: CASSLSDWVNEQFF.

The chain has TRBV29-1 and TRBJ2-5; 9 bases map to TRBD1. The length of the CDR3 is 14 residues. Trimming took 1 base from V and 5 from J; bases not matched to a gene: 5. CDR1 SQVTM and CDR2 ANQGSEA come from the germline V gene. This CDR3 reads CSVEGVGTGETQYF. The DNA for the CDR3 is TGCAGCGTTGAAGGGGTAGGGACAGGGGAGACCCAGTACTTC.